This T cell receptor (beta chain) derives from a study of blood T cell repertoires in COVID-19. Sequencing was performed with immunoSEQ multiplex PCR; in TCRdb, only in-frame clones are kept and a portion is missing. The sample has about 110,000 clones, roughly 83% seen once; the top ten hold around 4.2%. The sequencing input was peripheral blood. The TCR comes from a human donor in a cohort sampled during active COVID-19.

CDR3 protein: CSVTSTGEAFF. Here the CDR3 DNA reads TGCAGTGTTACTTCGACAGGTGAAGCTTTCTTT. J is TRBJ1-1 and V is TRBV20-1, with D possibly TRBD1 on 6 matching bases. The CDR3 loop spans 11 amino acids. Germline V gene lookup returns CDR1 DFQATT and CDR2 SNEGSKA (reference sequence). With 7 bases removed from V and 7 bases from J, the gap between germline ends came to 13 bases.